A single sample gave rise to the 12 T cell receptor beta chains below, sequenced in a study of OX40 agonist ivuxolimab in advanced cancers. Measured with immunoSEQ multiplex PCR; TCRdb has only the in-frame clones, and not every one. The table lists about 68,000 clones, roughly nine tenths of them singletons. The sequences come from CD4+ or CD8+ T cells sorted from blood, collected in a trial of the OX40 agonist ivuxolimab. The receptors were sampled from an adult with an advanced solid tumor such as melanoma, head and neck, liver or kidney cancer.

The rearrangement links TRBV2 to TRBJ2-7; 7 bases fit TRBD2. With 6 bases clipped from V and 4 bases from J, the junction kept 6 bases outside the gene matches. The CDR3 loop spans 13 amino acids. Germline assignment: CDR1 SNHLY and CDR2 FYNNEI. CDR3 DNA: TGTGCCAGCAGAGCCGCGGGGGAGTACGAGCAGTACTTC. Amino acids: CASRAAGEYEQYF.

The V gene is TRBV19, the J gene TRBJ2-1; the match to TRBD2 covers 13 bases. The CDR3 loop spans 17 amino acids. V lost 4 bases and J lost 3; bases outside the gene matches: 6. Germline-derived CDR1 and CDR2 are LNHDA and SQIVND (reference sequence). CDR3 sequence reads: CASSTGLAGDIYNEQFF. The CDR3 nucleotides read TGTGCCAGTAGTACAGGACTAGCGGGAGACATCTACAATGAGCAGTTCTTC.

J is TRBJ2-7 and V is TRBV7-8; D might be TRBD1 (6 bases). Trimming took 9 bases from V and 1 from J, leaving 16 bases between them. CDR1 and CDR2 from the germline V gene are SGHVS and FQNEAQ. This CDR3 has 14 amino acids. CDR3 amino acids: CASTHRDNSYEQYF. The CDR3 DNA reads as TGTGCCAGTACCCACCGGGACAATTCCTACGAGCAGTACTTC.

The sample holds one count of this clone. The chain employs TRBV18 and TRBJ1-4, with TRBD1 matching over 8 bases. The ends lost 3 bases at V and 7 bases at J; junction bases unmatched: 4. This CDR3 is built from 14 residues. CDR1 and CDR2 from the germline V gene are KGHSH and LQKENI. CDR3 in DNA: TGTGCCAGCTCACCGGACAGGGCCGGTGAAAAACTGTTTTTT. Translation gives CASSPDRAGEKLFF. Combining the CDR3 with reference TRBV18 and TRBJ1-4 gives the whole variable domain NAGVMQNPRHLVRRRGQEARLRCSPMKGHSHVYWYRQLPEEGLKFMVYLQKENIIDESGMPKERFSAEFPKEGPSILRIQQVVRGDSAAYFCASSPDRAGEKLFFGSGTQLSVL.

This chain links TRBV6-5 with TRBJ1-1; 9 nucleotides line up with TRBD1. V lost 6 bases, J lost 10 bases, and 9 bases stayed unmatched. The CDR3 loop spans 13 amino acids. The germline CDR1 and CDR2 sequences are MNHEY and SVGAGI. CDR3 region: CASRIPGQGGAFF. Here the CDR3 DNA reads TGTGCCAGCAGGATACCGGGACAGGGAGGAGCTTTCTTT.

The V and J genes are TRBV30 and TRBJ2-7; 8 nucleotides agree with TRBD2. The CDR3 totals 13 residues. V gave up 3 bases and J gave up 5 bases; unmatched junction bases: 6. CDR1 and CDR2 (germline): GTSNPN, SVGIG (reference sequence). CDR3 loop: CAWRGGRKHEQYF. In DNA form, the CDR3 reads TGTGCCTGGAGAGGCGGGAGGAAGCACGAGCAGTACTTC. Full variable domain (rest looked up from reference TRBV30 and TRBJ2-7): SQTIHQWPATLVQPVGSPLSLECTVEGTSNPNLYWYRQAAGRGLQLLFYSVGIGQISSEVPQNLSASRPQDRQFILSSKKLLLSDSGFYLCAWRGGRKHEQYFGPGTRLTVT.

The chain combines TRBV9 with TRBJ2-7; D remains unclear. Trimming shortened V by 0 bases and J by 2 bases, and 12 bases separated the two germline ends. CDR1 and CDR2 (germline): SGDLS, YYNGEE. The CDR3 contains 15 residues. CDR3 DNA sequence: TGTGCCAGCAGCGTAGGGATAGCCGACCCCTACGAGCAGTACTTC. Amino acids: CASSVGIADPYEQYF.

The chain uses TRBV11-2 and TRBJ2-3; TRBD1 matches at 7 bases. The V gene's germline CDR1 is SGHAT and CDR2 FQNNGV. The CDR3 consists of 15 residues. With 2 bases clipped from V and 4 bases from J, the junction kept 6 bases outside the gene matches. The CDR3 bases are TGTGCCAGCAGCTTAATTCGGGGACAGTCAGATACGCAGTATTTT. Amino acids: CASSLIRGQSDTQYF. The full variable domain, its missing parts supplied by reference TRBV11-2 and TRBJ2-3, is EAGVAQSPRYKIIEKRQSVAFWCNPISGHATLYWYQQILGQGPKLLIQFQNNGVVDDSQLPKDRFSAERLKGVDSTLKIQPAKLEDSAVYLCASSLIRGQSDTQYFGPGTRLTVL.

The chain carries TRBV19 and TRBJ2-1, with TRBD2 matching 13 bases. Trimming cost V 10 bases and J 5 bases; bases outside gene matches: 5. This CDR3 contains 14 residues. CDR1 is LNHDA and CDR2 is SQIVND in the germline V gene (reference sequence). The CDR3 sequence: CATGLAGVDNEQFF. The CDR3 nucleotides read TGTGCCACCGGACTAGCGGGAGTTGACAATGAGCAGTTCTTC.

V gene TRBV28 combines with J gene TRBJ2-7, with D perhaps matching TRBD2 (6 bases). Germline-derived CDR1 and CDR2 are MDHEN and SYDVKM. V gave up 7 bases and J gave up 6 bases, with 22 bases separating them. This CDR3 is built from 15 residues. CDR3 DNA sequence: TGTGCCAGCACTCAGCCCCTGACTAGTTCGGTCGAGCAGTACTTC. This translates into CASTQPLTSSVEQYF.

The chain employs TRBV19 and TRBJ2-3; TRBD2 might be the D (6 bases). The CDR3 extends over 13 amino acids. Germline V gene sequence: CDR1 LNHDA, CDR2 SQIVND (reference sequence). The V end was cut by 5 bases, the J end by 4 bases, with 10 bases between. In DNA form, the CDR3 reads TGTGCCAGTAGTTTGGAGGGGTCAGATACGCAGTATTTT. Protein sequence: CASSLEGSDTQYF. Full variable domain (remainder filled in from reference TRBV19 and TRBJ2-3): DGGITQSPKYLFRKEGQNVTLSCEQNLNHDAMYWYRQDPGQGLRLIYYSQIVNDFQKGDIAEGYSVSREKKESFPLTVTSAQKNPTAFYLCASSLEGSDTQYFGPGTRLTVL.

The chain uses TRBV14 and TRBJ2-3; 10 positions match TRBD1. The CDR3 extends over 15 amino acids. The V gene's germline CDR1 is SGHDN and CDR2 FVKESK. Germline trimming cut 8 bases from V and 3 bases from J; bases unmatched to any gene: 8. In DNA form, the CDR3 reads TGTGCCAGCGGATCCCGGGACAGGGGAACAGATACGCAGTATTTT. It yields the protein CASGSRDRGTDTQYF.